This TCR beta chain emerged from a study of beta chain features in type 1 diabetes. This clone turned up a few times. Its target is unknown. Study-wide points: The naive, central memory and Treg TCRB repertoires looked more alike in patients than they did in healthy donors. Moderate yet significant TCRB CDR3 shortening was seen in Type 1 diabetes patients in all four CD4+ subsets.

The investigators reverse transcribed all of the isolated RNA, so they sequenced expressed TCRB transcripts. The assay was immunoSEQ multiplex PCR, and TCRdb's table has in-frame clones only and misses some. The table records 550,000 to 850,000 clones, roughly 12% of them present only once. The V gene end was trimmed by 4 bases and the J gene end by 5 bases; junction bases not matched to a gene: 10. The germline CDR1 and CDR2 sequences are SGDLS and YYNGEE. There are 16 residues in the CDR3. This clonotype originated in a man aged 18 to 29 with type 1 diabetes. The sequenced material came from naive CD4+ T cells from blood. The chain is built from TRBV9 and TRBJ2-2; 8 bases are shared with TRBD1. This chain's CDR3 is CASSPRTGSWTGELFF. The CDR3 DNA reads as TGTGCCAGCAGCCCCCGGACAGGGTCGTGGACCGGGGAGCTGTTTTTT. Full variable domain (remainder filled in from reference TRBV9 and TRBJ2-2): DSGVTQTPKHLITATGQRVTLRCSPRSGDLSVYWYQQSLDQGLQFLIQYYNGEERAKGNILERFSAQQFPDLHSELNLSSLELGDSALYFCASSPRTGSWTGELFFGEGSRLTVL.